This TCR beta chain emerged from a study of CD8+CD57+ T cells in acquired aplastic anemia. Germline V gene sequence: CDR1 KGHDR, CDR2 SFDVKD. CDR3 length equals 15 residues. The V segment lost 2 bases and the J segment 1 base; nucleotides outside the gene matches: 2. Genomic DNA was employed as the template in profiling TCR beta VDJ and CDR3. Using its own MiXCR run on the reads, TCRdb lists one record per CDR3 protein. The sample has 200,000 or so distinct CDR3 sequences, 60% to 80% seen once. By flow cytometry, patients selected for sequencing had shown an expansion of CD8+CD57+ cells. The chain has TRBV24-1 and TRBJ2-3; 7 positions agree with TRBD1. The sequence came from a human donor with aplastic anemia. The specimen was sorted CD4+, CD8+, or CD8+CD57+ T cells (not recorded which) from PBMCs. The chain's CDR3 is CATSDSGQGTDTQYF. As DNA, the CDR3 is TGTGCCACCAGTGATTCCGGACAGGGCACAGATACGCAGTATTTT.